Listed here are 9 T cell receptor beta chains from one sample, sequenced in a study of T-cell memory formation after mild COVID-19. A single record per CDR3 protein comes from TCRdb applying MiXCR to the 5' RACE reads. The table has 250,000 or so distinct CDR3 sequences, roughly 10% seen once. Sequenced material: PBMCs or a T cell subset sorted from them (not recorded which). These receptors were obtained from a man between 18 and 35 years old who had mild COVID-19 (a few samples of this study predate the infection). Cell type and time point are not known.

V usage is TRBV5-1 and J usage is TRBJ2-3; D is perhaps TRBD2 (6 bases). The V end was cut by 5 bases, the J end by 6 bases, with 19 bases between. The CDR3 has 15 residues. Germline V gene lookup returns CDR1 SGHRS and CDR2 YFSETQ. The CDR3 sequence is CASSPSVAAADTQYF. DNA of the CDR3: TGCGCCAGCAGTCCCTCGGTAGCGGCGGCGGATACGCAGTATTTT.

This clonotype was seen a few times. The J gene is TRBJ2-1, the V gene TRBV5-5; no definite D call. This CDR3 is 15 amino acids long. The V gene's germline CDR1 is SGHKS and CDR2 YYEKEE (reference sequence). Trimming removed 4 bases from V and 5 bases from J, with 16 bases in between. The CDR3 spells CASSPWGPENNEQFF. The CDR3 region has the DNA TGTGCCAGCAGCCCTTGGGGTCCGGAAAACAATGAGCAGTTCTTC. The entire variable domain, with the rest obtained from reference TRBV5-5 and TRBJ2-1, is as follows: DAGVTQSPTHLIKTRGQQVTLRCSPISGHKSVSWYQQVLGQGPQFIFQYYEKEERGRGNFPDRFSARQFPNYSSELNVNALLLGDSALYLCASSPWGPENNEQFFGPGTRLTVL.

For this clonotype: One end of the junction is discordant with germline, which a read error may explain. CDR3: CASSPGQAPYNEQFF. CDR3 nucleotide sequence: TGTGCTAGCAGCCCCGGACAGGCCCCTTACAATGAGCAGTTCTTC. The genes are TRBV7-7 and TRBJ2-1; 7 bases line up with TRBD1. Germline V gene sequence: CDR1 SSHAT, CDR2 FNYEAQ (reference sequence). This CDR3 spans 15 amino acids.

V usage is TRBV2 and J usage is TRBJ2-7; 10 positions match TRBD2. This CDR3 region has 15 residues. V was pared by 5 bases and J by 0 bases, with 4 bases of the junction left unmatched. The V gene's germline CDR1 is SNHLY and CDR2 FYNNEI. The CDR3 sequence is CASSLTSGRSYEQYV. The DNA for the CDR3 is TGTGCCAGCAGTTTGACTAGCGGGCGCTCCTACGAGCAGTACGTC.

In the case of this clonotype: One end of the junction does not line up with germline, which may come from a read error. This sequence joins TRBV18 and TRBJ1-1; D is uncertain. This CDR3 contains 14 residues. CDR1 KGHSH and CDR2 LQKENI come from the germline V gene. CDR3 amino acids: CASSPQPYNTEAFF. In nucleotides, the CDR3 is TGTGCCAGCTCACCGCAACCCTATAACACCGAAGCTTTCTTT.

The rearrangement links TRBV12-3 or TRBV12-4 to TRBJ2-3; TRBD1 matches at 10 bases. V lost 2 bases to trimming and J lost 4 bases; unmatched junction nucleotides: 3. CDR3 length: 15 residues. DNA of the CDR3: TGTGCCAGCAGTTTATTTGGGACAGGGGCAGATACGCAGTATTTT. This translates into CASSLFGTGADTQYF.

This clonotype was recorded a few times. The CDR3 DNA reads TGTGCCAGCAGTTTCGTTCCAGGATATGGCAGAGTAATCACCGGGGAGCTGTTTTTT. The encoded protein is CASSFVPGYGRVITGELFF. The V call is TRBV27, the J call TRBJ2-2; D remains ambiguous. Trimming removed 3 bases at V and 4 bases at J, with 24 bases between. The germline CDR1 and CDR2 sequences are MNHEY and SMNVEV (reference sequence). The CDR3 is 19 residues long.

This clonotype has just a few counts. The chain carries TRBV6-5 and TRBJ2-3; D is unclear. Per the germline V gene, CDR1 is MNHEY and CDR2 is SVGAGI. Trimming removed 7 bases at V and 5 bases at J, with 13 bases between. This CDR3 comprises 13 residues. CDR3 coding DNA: TGTGCCAGCACTATGACCGGTGGAGATACGCAGTATTTT. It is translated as CASTMTGGDTQYF.

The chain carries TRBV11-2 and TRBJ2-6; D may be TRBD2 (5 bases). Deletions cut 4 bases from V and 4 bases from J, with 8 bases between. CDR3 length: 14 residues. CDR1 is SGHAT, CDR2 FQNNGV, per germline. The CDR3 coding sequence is TGTGCCAGCAGCTGGACTGGGGGGGCCAACGTCCTGACTTTC. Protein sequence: CASSWTGGANVLTF.